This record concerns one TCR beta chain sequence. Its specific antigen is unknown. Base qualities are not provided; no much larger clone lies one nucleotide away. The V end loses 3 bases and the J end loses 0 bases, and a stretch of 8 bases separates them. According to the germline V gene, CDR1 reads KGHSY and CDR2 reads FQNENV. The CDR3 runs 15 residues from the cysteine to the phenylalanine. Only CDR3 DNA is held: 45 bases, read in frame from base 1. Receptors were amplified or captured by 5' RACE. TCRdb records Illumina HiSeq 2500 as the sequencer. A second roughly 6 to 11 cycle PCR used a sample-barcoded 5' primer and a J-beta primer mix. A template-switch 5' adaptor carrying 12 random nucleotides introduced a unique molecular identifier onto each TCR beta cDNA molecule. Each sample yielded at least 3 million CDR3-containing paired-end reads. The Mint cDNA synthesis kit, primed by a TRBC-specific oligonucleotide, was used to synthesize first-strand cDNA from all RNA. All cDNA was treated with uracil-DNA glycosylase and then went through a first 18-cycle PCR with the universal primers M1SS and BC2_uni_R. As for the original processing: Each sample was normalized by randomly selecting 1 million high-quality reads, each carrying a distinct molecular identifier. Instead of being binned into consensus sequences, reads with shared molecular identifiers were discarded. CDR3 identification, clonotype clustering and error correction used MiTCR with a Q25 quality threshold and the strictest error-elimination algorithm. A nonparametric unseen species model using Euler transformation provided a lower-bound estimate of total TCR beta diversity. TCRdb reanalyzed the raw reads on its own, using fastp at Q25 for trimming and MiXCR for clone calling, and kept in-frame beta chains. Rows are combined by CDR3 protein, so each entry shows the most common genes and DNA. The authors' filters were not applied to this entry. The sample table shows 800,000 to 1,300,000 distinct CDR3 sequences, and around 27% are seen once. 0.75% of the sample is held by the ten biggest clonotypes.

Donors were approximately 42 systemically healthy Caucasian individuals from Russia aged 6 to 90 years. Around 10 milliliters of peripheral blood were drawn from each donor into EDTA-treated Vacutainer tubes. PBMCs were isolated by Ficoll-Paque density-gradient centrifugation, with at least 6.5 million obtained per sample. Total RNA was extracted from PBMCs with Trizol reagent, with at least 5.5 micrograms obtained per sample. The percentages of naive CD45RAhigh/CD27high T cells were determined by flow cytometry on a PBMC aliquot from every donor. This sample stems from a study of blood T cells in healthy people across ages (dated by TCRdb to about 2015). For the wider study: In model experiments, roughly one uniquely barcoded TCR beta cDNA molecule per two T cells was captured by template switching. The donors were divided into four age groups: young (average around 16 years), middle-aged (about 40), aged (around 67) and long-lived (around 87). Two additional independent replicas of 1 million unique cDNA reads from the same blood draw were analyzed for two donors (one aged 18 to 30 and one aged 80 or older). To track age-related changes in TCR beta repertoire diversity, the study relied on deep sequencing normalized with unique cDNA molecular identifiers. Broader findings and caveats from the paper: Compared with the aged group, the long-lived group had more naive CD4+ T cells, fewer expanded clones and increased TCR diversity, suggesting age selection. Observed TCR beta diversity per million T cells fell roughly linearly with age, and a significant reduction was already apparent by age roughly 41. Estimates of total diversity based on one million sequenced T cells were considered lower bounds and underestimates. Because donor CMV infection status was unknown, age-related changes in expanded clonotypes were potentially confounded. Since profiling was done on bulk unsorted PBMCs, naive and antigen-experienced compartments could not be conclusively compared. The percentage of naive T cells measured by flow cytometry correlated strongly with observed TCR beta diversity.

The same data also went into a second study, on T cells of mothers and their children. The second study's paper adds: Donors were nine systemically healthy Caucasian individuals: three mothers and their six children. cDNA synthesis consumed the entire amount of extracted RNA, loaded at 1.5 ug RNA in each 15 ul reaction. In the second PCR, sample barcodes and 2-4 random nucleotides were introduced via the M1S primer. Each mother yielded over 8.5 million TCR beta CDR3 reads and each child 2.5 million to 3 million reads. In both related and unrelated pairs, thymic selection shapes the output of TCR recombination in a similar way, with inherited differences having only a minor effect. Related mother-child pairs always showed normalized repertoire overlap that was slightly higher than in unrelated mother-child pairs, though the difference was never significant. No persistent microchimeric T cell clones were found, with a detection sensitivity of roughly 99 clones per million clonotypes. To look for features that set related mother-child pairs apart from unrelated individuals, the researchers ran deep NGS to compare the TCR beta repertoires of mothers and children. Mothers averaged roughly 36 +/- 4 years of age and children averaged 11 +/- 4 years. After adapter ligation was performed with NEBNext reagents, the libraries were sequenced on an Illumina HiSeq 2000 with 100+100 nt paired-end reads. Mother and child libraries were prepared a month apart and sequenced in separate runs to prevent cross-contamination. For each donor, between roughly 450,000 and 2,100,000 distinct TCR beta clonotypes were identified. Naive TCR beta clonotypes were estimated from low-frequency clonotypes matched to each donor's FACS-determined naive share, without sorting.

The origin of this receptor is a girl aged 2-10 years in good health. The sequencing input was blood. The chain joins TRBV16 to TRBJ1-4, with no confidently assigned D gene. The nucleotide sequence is TGTGCCAGCAGCCACTCGTCTTCAACTAATGAAAAACTGTTTTTT. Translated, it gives CASSHSSSTNEKLFF.